This entry is about one T cell receptor beta chain. The sample belongs to a study of cytomegalovirus exposure and HLA in healthy donors. Amplification used 60 Vbeta primers and 13 Jbeta primers. Method: immunoSEQ multiplex PCR; TCRdb's copy keeps in-frame clones and lacks some. The sample has around 130,000 clones, roughly 82% seen once; the top ten hold 2.5% to 3.5%. Germline V lookup: CDR1 SQVTM, CDR2 ANQGSEA. V was clipped by 1 base and J by 6 bases; unmatched bases: 5. The CDR3 totals 14 residues. The TCR comes from a woman aged 40 to 50 in good health and CMV-seropositive. This chain links TRBV29-1 with TRBJ2-2; 7 bases align to TRBD1. Sequences were obtained from PBMCs. The CDR3, as DNA: TGCAGCGTTGAAGGACGAGGGGGCGCCGGGGAGCTGTTTTTT. Translating gives CSVEGRGGAGELFF.